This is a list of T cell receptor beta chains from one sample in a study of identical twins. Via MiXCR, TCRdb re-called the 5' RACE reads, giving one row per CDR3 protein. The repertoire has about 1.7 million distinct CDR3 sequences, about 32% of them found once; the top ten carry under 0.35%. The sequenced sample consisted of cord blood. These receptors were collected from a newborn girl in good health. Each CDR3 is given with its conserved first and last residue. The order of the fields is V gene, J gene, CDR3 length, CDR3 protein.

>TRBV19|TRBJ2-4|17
CASSIFQWERAKNIQYF
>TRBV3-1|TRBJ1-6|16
CASSQVSFLRDSPLHF
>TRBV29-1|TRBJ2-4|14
CSVDDSGVKNIQYF
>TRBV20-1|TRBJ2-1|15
CSARGRTGRDNEQFF
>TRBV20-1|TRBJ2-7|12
CSARPDSYEQYF
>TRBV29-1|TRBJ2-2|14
CSVADTPNTGELFF
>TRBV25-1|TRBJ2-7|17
CASSEYGRGGMTYEQYF
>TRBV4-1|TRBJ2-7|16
CASSQDGGVRTYEQYF
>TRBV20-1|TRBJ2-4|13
CSASGWPKNIQYF
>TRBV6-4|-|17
CASSDSYSPGGEETQYF
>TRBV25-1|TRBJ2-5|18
CASSGHKASGSGFNEQYF
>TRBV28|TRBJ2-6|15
CASSLFRDRPRVLTF
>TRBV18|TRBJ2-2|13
CASSGTDTGELFF
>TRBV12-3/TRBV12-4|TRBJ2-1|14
CASSLAGAKYEQFF
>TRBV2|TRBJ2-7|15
CASSEAGAPTSEQYF
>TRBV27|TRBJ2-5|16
CASSLSRWPNQETQYF
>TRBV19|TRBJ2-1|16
CASSSGVRLTANEQFF
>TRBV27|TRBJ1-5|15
CAIELQGANNQPQHF
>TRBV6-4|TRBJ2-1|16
CASSDSFVARRGEQFF
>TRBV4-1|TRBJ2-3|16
CASSQRLAGGRDTQYF
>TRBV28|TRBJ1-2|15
CASSRGTGGAYGYTF
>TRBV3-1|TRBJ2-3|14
CASSHRAARDTQYF
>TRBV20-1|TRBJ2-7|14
CSAKTPGQGYEQYF
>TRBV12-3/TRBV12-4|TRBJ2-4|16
CASSRQSNLAKNIQYF
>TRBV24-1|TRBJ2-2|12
CATSEGDGELFF
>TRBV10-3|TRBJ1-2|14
CAIIGTVQGHGYTF
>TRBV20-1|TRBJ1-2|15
CSARVRRGANYGYTF
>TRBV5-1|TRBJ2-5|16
CASRPISGGPYNEQYF
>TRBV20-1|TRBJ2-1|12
CSAKGGGYEQFF
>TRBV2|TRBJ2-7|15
CASPELAGAQYEQYF
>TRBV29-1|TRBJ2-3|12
CSGGPGTDTQYF
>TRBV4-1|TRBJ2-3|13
CASSQPVGDTQYF
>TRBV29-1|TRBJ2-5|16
CSVEYGTSGRVETQYF
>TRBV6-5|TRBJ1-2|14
CASSRRRYAYGYTF
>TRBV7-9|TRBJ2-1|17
CASSFPKTRSSYNEQFF
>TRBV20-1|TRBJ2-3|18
CSARVVGLTSGGTDTQYF
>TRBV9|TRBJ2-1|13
CASSLRDSNEQFF
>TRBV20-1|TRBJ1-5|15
CSARGNGTANQPQHF
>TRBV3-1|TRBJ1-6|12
CAGSRLNSPLHF
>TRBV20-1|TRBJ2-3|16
CSARALAGGFPDTQYF
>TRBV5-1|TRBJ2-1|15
CASSFFGGVNNEQFF
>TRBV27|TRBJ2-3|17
CASSSRTGSFFTDTQYF
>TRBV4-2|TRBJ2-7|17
CASSQDPLAGGLYEQYF
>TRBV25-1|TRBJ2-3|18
CASSEVFGSGRSTDTQYF
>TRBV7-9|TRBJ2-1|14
CAVDRASGSDEQFF
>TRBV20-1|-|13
CSARPEQKETQYF